This passage covers 14 T cell receptor beta chains from one sample sequenced in a study of cytomegalovirus exposure and HLA in healthy donors. Primers: 60 Vbeta forward and 13 Jbeta reverse. TCRdb's table, derived via immunoSEQ multiplex PCR, lists solely in-frame clones and lacks some. Seen here are about 180,000 clones, around 79% observed once, and the top ten hold under 0.75%. The sample was PBMCs. These receptors were obtained from a woman in her forties in good health and CMV-seronegative.

This chain joins TRBV25-1 and TRBJ2-2; TRBD1 matches 9 bases. The CDR3 has 16 residues. Germline lookup yields CDR1 MGHDK and CDR2 SYGVNS. V shed 4 bases and J 2 bases; nucleotides not matched to a gene: 5. The CDR3 region is CASSGGTGLNTGELFF. CDR3 nucleotides: TGTGCCAGCAGTGGGGGGACAGGGTTAAACACCGGGGAGCTGTTTTTT.

The genes are TRBV6-1 and TRBJ2-3, with D possibly TRBD1 on 5 matching bases. V was clipped by 7 bases and J by 1 base, with 12 bases between them. The CDR3 length is 14 residues. The germline gives CDR1 MNHNS, CDR2 SASEGT. The CDR3 protein is CASNRQFRTDTQYF. CDR3 sequence (DNA): TGTGCCAGCAACCGACAGTTTCGCACAGATACGCAGTATTTT.

The gene calls are TRBV11-3 and TRBJ2-5; tentatively, D is TRBD2 (7 bases). Germline V gene sequence: CDR1 SGHNT, CDR2 YENEEA. The CDR3 is 13 residues long. V lost 9 bases and J lost 5, with 16 bases in between. In DNA form, the CDR3 reads TGTGCCAGTAGCCCGGGGGGCCTGGAGACCCAGTACTTC. Translated, it gives CASSPGGLETQYF.

The V gene is TRBV18, the J gene TRBJ1-3; D possibly corresponds to TRBD1 (6 bases). Germline lookup yields CDR1 KGHSH and CDR2 LQKENI. Trimming stripped 6 bases from V and 0 bases from J, with 12 bases between. CDR3 length: 15 residues. The CDR3 spells CASSPQGLSGNTIYF. CDR3 nucleotides: TGTGCCAGCTCTCCCCAGGGGCTCTCTGGAAACACCATATATTTT.

CDR3 nucleotide sequence: TGTGCCAGCGCCCAGGGGGCCAACTATGGCTACACCTTC. Amino acid sequence: CASAQGANYGYTF. This chain joins TRBV6-5 and TRBJ1-2; 8 nucleotides agree with TRBD1. The germline V gene encodes CDR1 MNHEY and CDR2 SVGAGI. CDR3 length: 13 residues. V dropped 8 bases and J dropped 2; count of bases not matched to a gene: 4.

This clone was picked up a small number of times. The chain carries TRBV5-5 and TRBJ1-1; D unclear. Germline assignment: CDR1 SGHKS and CDR2 YYEKEE (reference sequence). With 0 bases removed from V and 7 bases from J, the gap between germline ends came to 10 bases. This CDR3 has 13 residues. The CDR3 DNA follows: TGTGCCAGCAGCTTGGAGTTTTCGGGTGAAGCTTTCTTT. This gives the protein CASSLEFSGEAFF.

In DNA form, the CDR3 reads TGCGCCAGCAGCCCTGGGACAGGGGGGGGGAATAACAATCAGCCCCAGCATTTT. Its translation: CASSPGTGGGNNNQPQHF. The genes are TRBV5-1 and TRBJ1-5, with 11 bases that match TRBD1. CDR3 size: 18 residues. CDR1 and CDR2 from the germline V gene are SGHRS and YFSETQ. V lost 4 bases and J lost 3; bases outside the gene matches: 12.

This clone was detected once. The V call is TRBV18, the J call TRBJ1-3; no definite D call. CDR3 size: 15 residues. Trimming removed 1 base from V and 3 bases from J, with 10 bases in between. CDR1 KGHSH and CDR2 LQKENI come from the germline V gene. CDR3 in amino acids: CASSPLDFRGNTIYF. CDR3 nucleotides: TGTGCCAGCTCACCACTCGACTTCCGTGGAAACACCATATATTTT.

V is TRBV5-1 and J is TRBJ2-1; D is undetermined. The CDR3 spans 16 residues. Trimming pared 0 bases from V and 0 bases from J, leaving 10 bases between. The V gene's germline CDR1 is SGHRS and CDR2 YFSETQ. Here the CDR3 reads CASSLDISSSYNEQFF. As DNA, the CDR3 is TGCGCCAGCAGCTTGGATATTTCCAGCTCCTACAATGAGCAGTTCTTC. Full variable domain (missing parts from reference TRBV5-1 and TRBJ2-1): KAGVTQTPRYLIKTRGQQVTLSCSPISGHRSVSWYQQTPGQGLQFLFEYFSETQRNKGNFPGRFSGRQFSNSRSEMNVSTLELGDSALYLCASSLDISSSYNEQFFGPGTRLTVL.

The gene calls are TRBV6-1 and TRBJ1-2; D uncertain. The V gene's germline CDR1 is MNHNS and CDR2 SASEGT. The CDR3 has 13 amino acids. V was clipped by 1 base and J by 7 bases, with 10 bases between them. The CDR3 loop is CASSEVYGCGYTF. The CDR3 nucleotides are TGTGCCAGCAGTGAAGTTTACGGGTGTGGCTACACCTTC.

The chain links TRBV28 to TRBJ2-3, with D tentatively TRBD1 (6 bases). The CDR3 runs 15 residues. Germline CDR1 reads MDHEN; CDR2 reads SYDVKM. CDR3 protein: CITGLRSSSTDTQYF. The CDR3 DNA sequence: TGTATTACAGGGCTAAGGTCTTCTAGCACAGATACGCAGTATTTT.

This clone was found once. The V and J genes are TRBV19 and TRBJ1-5; perhaps TRBD1 as D (6 bases). CDR1 and CDR2 (germline): LNHDA, SQIVND (reference sequence). Trimming cost V 7 bases and J 6 bases, with 16 bases left between them. The CDR3 is 14 residues long. The CDR3 loop reads CASNLQQGIQPQHF. The CDR3 region has the DNA TGTGCCAGTAACCTCCAACAGGGTATTCAGCCCCAGCATTTT.

The chain uses TRBV7-2 and TRBJ1-2; possibly TRBD1 for D (5 bases). Germline CDR1 SGHTA, CDR2 FQGNSA. V dropped 2 bases and J dropped 4 bases, with 17 bases sitting between them. This CDR3 is 16 amino acids long. This CDR3 is CASSLRETGGVYGYTF. The CDR3 DNA reads TGTGCCAGCAGCTTAAGAGAAACAGGTGGGGTCTATGGCTACACCTTC. The full variable domain, in which reference TRBV7-2 and TRBJ1-2 provide the parts outside the CDR3, is GAGVSQSPSNKVTEKGKDVELRCDPISGHTALYWYRQSLGQGLEFLIYFQGNSAPDKSGLPSDRFSAERTGGSVSTLTIQRTQQEDSAVYLCASSLRETGGVYGYTFGSGTRLTVV.

A single count supports this clone. This chain links TRBV30 with TRBJ1-3; 9 bases agree with TRBD1. CDR3 length: 16 amino acids. Germline trimming cut 1 base from V and 0 bases from J; bases unmatched to any gene: 4. Germline assignment: CDR1 GTSNPN and CDR2 SVGIG (reference sequence). As DNA, the CDR3 is TGTGCCTGGAGTGGGGACAGGGTGCCCTCTGGAAACACCATATATTTT. Its protein is CAWSGDRVPSGNTIYF.